These 23 T cell receptor beta chains originate from one sample sequenced in a study of T cell changes during pregnancy in multiple sclerosis. Profiled with immunoSEQ multiplex PCR; TCRdb holds only in-frame clones, not every one. The sample holds about 36,000 clones, about 88% seen once. The sample was CD8+ T cells from peripheral blood mononuclear cells, taken in the third trimester of pregnancy. All receptors come from a female donor with multiple sclerosis, enrolled in a pregnancy study.

The chain uses TRBV7-7 and TRBJ2-3, with 13 positions matching TRBD2. Unmatched junction bases numbered 4, after V lost 5 bases and J lost 2 bases. Germline CDR1 reads SSHAT; CDR2 reads FNYEAQ (reference sequence). CDR3 length: 16 amino acids. The CDR3 bases are TGTGCCAGCAGCCTACTAGCGGGAGGGGACACAGATACGCAGTATTTT. It is translated as CASSLLAGGDTDTQYF.

The chain couples TRBV27 to TRBJ2-5, with TRBD2 identical over 14 bases. Unmatched junction bases numbered 5, after V lost 4 bases and J lost 1 base. CDR1 and CDR2 from the germline V gene are MNHEY and SMNVEV (reference sequence). The length of the CDR3 is 17 residues. The CDR3 sequence: CASSSIGTSGGQETQYF. CDR3 in DNA: TGTGCCAGCAGTTCTATCGGGACTAGCGGGGGCCAAGAGACCCAGTACTTC.

V is TRBV6-5 and J is TRBJ1-1; 7 bases are a match to TRBD1. J was trimmed by 6 bases and V by 2 bases; bases with no gene match: 6. This CDR3 comprises 14 residues. Germline V gene lookup returns CDR1 MNHEY and CDR2 SVGAGI. The CDR3 reads CASSYRGPLAEAFF. The CDR3 coding sequence is TGTGCCAGCAGTTACAGGGGGCCCCTCGCTGAAGCTTTCTTT.

This sequence joins TRBV7-8 and TRBJ1-1; D ambiguous. Germline CDR1 reads SGHVS; CDR2 reads FQNEAQ. This CDR3 has 15 residues. V lost 0 bases, J lost 6 bases, and 14 bases lay in between. The CDR3 spells CASSLAGLIISEAFF. The DNA of the CDR3 is TGTGCCAGCAGCTTAGCAGGACTTATTATATCTGAAGCTTTCTTT.

J is TRBJ1-5 and V is TRBV13; 8 nucleotides match TRBD1. There are 16 residues in the CDR3. After removal of 0 bases from V and 2 bases from J, the junction contained 3 bases not matched to a gene. The V gene's germline CDR1 is PRHDT and CDR2 FYEKMQ (reference sequence). The CDR3 sequence is CASSLGIQGGNQPQHF. In DNA, the CDR3 is TGTGCCAGCAGCTTAGGGATACAGGGGGGCAATCAGCCCCAGCATTTT.

The V and J genes are TRBV27 and TRBJ2-5; weak D call: TRBD2 (6 bases). The CDR3 runs to 15 residues. Between the trimmed V and J ends, which lost 4 bases and 1 base, there was a span of 13 bases. Germline V gene sequence: CDR1 MNHEY, CDR2 SMNVEV (reference sequence). The CDR3 protein is CASSSRGAIQETQYF. The CDR3 DNA reads as TGTGCCAGCAGTTCCCGCGGGGCCATCCAAGAGACCCAGTACTTC.

The V and J genes are TRBV7-8 and TRBJ2-7; maybe TRBD1 (6 bases). The V gene lost 3 bases and the J gene lost 2 bases, with 14 bases spanning the gap. CDR1 SGHVS and CDR2 FQNEAQ come from the germline V gene. CDR3 length: 15 amino acids. The CDR3 nucleotides read TGTGCCAGCAGCTTGGGACAAACGGAAGCCTACGAGCAGTACTTC. Translated, it gives CASSLGQTEAYEQYF.

The chain has TRBV6-4 and TRBJ1-1; no definite D call. V was trimmed by 3 bases and J by 4 bases, leaving 15 bases between them. This CDR3 spans 15 amino acids. Looked up from germline, CDR1 is MRHNA and CDR2 is SNTAGT. The CDR3 reads CASSETLGLGTEAFF. CDR3 DNA sequence: TGTGCCAGCAGTGAAACCTTGGGCCTCGGCACTGAAGCTTTCTTT.

The V gene is TRBV6-5, the J gene TRBJ2-1; TRBD2 matches 7 bases. The CDR3 totals 16 residues. The V gene's germline CDR1 is MNHEY and CDR2 SVGAGI. V trimming: 0 bases; J trimming: 0 bases; junction bases outside the gene matches: 2. The DNA of the CDR3 is TGTGCCAGCAGTTACTCAGCGGGGAGCTCCTACAATGAGCAGTTCTTC. Its translation: CASSYSAGSSYNEQFF.

The rearrangement links TRBV5-4 to TRBJ1-1, with no clear D. V was clipped by 0 bases and J by 6 bases, with 9 bases between them. This CDR3 has 13 amino acids. Germline assignment: CDR1 SGHNT and CDR2 YYREEE (reference sequence). The CDR3 is CASSLAGPPEAFF. Here the CDR3 DNA reads TGTGCCAGCAGCTTGGCAGGCCCCCCTGAAGCTTTCTTT.

CDR3 nucleotide sequence: TGTGCCAGTAGTCCGAAACTACGACAGCCGTCGAACACTGAAGCTTTCTTT. It is translated as CASSPKLRQPSNTEAFF. The rearrangement uses TRBV19 and TRBJ1-1; TRBD1 is a possible D gene (5 bases). Germline-derived CDR1 and CDR2 are LNHDA and SQIVND (reference sequence). This CDR3 is built from 17 residues. The V gene lost 5 bases and the J gene lost 1 base, with 20 bases spanning the gap.

The chain carries TRBV5-1 and TRBJ2-1, with D hard to call. The CDR3 is made up of 12 amino acids. V gave up 7 bases and J gave up 8 bases, with 13 bases separating them. The germline V gene has CDR1 SGHRS and CDR2 YFSETQ. CDR3 protein: CASRTMAYEQFF. The CDR3 region has the DNA TGCGCCAGCCGCACGATGGCCTATGAGCAGTTCTTC.

The chain combines TRBV5-4 with TRBJ1-1, with 7 nucleotides matching TRBD1. Germline values: CDR1 SGHNT, CDR2 YYREEE (reference sequence). CDR3 length: 13 residues. J lost 8 bases, V lost 6 bases, and 10 bases had no gene match. The CDR3 sequence: CASTNRDRKEAFF. CDR3 bases: TGTGCCAGCACCAACCGGGACAGAAAAGAAGCTTTCTTT.

The chain joins TRBV27 to TRBJ2-1; TRBD1 matches 11 bases. The V gene end was trimmed by 4 bases and the J gene end by 7 bases; junction bases not matched to a gene: 9. The CDR3 has 16 amino acids. Germline CDR1 reads MNHEY; CDR2 reads SMNVEV (reference sequence). The CDR3 DNA reads as TGTGCCAGCAGTTACATTCCGGGACAGGGGGTTAATGAGCAGTTCTTC. It is translated as CASSYIPGQGVNEQFF.

The V gene is TRBV14, the J gene TRBJ2-3; 11 bases are shared with TRBD2. Germline CDR1 is SGHDN and CDR2 is FVKESK. Trimming removed 2 bases from V and 6 bases from J; junction bases left unmatched: 7. The CDR3 is made up of 16 amino acids. In DNA form, the CDR3 reads TGTGCCAGCAGCCAACTTAGCGGGAGGGCCCGGGATACGCAGTATTTT. Encoded protein: CASSQLSGRARDTQYF.

This chain links TRBV29-1 with TRBJ1-1; possible D gene TRBD1, 6 bases. CDR3 length equals 13 residues. The germline V gene has CDR1 SQVTM and CDR2 ANQGSEA. The V gene lost 5 bases and the J gene lost 6 bases, with 16 bases spanning the gap. CDR3 DNA sequence: TGCAGCGTTATTGACAGGTCTGACTCTGAAGCTTTCTTT. This codes for CSVIDRSDSEAFF.

This rearrangement joins TRBV6-5 to TRBJ2-7; TRBD2 aligns across 8 bases. The trim removed 4 bases at V and 2 bases at J, leaving 10 bases unmatched. Germline CDR1 reads MNHEY; CDR2 reads SVGAGI. The CDR3 runs to 16 residues. The CDR3: CASSSGVAGFPYEQYF. For the CDR3, the DNA is TGTGCCAGCAGTTCTGGGGTAGCGGGATTCCCCTACGAGCAGTACTTC.

V and J are TRBV5-1 and TRBJ2-7; 8 bases line up with TRBD1. Germline V CDR1 and CDR2: SGHRS, YFSETQ. V was clipped by 4 bases and J by 2 bases; unmatched bases: 8. The CDR3 is made up of 15 amino acids. This chain's CDR3 is CASSLTSGGTYEQYF. CDR3 bases: TGCGCCAGCAGCCTAACCTCAGGGGGCACCTACGAGCAGTACTTC.

This clone was seen more than once but under ten times. The genes are TRBV19 and TRBJ2-1; 7 nucleotides match TRBD2. Germline V lookup: CDR1 LNHDA, CDR2 SQIVND (reference sequence). The CDR3 has 14 residues. With V trimmed by 3 bases and J by 9 bases, 8 bases remained unmatched. This CDR3 is CASSIGGFAVEQFF. The CDR3 region has the DNA TGTGCCAGTAGTATCGGGGGGTTCGCTGTTGAGCAGTTCTTC.

The chain joins TRBV28 to TRBJ1-3; D gene unclear. CDR1 and CDR2 from the germline V gene are MDHEN and SYDVKM. Trimming left V 3 bases short and J 2 bases short, with 11 bases between. The CDR3 contains 15 residues. The CDR3 DNA sequence: TGTGCCAGCAGTTTTACGGTCTTAACTGGAAACACCATATATTTT. This sequence encodes CASSFTVLTGNTIYF. Full variable domain (rest looked up from reference TRBV28 and TRBJ1-3): DVKVTQSSRYLVKRTGEKVFLECVQDMDHENMFWYRQDPGLGLRLIYFSYDVKMKEKGDIPEGYSVSREKKERFSLILESASTNQTSMYLCASSFTVLTGNTIYFGEGSWLTVV.

The rearrangement links TRBV6-4 to TRBJ2-2, with 8 bases identical to TRBD1. V gave up 6 bases and J gave up 4 bases; unmatched junction bases: 10. This CDR3 has 16 residues. CDR1 is MRHNA and CDR2 is SNTAGT in the germline V gene. In nucleotides, the CDR3 is TGTGCCAGCAGAGACGCAGGGGGCGACTCCACCGGGGAGCTGTTTTTT. Encoded protein: CASRDAGGDSTGELFF.

The V and J genes are TRBV27 and TRBJ2-2; tentatively, D is TRBD2 (6 bases). Germline lookup yields CDR1 MNHEY and CDR2 SMNVEV (reference sequence). V was trimmed by 3 bases and J by 8 bases, leaving 16 bases between them. The CDR3 consists of 15 residues. CDR3 coding DNA: TGTGCCAGCAGTTTCGGGCGGGGCGCCTCGGGGGAGCTGTTTTTT. Protein product: CASSFGRGASGELFF.

The rearrangement joins TRBV7-9 to TRBJ2-7, with 13 bases aligning to TRBD2. The CDR3 is made up of 18 amino acids. Trimming cost V 5 bases and J 0 bases; bases outside gene matches: 10. Germline V gene lookup returns CDR1 SEHNR and CDR2 FQNEAQ (reference sequence). CDR3 sequence reads: CASSPIGLAGVISYEQYF. The CDR3 DNA reads as TGTGCCAGCAGCCCTATCGGACTAGCGGGAGTCATCTCCTACGAGCAGTACTTC.